Presented here are 18 T cell receptor beta chains from one specimen sequenced in a study of blood T cell repertoires in COVID-19. Sequencing used immunoSEQ multiplex PCR; TCRdb keeps in-frame clones, though not all of them. This sample yields a few hundred thousand clones, of which 80% to 90% are seen a single time; around 2.2% belongs to the top ten. Sequenced material: PBMCs or T cells enriched from blood (not recorded which). These receptors were taken from a man aged 25 to 40 who had recovered from COVID-19.

The rearrangement links TRBV3-1 (or the pseudogene TRBV3-2) to TRBJ1-2; no reliable D call. The CDR3 has 16 amino acids. Germline loops: CDR1 LGHDT, CDR2 YNNKEL (reference sequence). V gave up 4 bases and J gave up 0 bases, with 15 bases separating them. DNA of the CDR3: TGTGCCAGCAGCCGGGGAGGACGGCAAGCTAACTATGGCTACACCTTC. Its protein product is CASSRGGRQANYGYTF.

V and J are TRBV6-5 and TRBJ2-2; tentative D call: TRBD2 (6 bases). The CDR3 is 14 residues long. Trimming pared 7 bases from V and 0 bases from J, leaving 9 bases between. Per germline, CDR1 MNHEY and CDR2 SVGAGI. This CDR3 is CASTEGPNTGELFF. CDR3 nucleotide sequence: TGTGCCAGCACGGAGGGACCGAACACCGGGGAGCTGTTTTTT.

Comments on this clone: Other DNA sequences in this sample translate to the same CDR3. CDR3 DNA: TGCGCCAGCAGCCAAGACAGATCGAACACTGAAGCTTTCTTT. It is translated as CASSQDRSNTEAFF. V is TRBV4-1 and J is TRBJ1-1, with D unresolved. The V end lost 0 bases, the J end lost 1 base, and 6 bases lay between the germline ends. CDR3 length: 14 residues. The V gene's germline CDR1 is MGHRA and CDR2 YSYEKL.

In nucleotides, the CDR3 is TGTGCCAGCAGCCCCCAGAGAGGAGGGTTCAAGGCGGAGTCAACAGCTTTCTTT. Translating it yields CASSPQRGGFKAESTAFF. This chain uses TRBV3-1 (or the pseudogene TRBV3-2) with TRBJ1-1, with D unresolved. V lost 4 bases and J lost 10, with 31 bases in between. The CDR3 contains 18 residues. The V gene's germline CDR1 is LGHDT and CDR2 YNNKEL (reference sequence).

V gene TRBV7-9 combines with J gene TRBJ2-7; 14 nucleotides line up with TRBD2. This CDR3 comprises 17 residues. Unmatched junction bases numbered 10, after V lost 6 bases and J lost 3 bases. The germline V gene has CDR1 SEHNR and CDR2 FQNEAQ (reference sequence). CDR3 sequence reads: CASRQGLAGEVFYEQYF. In nucleotides, the CDR3 is TGTGCCAGCAGACAGGGACTAGCGGGGGAAGTCTTCTACGAGCAGTACTTC.

The chain employs TRBV6-5 and TRBJ2-4, with 9 nucleotides matching TRBD2. The CDR3 length is 16 residues. V shed 0 bases and J 6 bases; nucleotides not matched to a gene: 6. Germline-derived CDR1 and CDR2 are MNHEY and SVGAGI. For the CDR3, the DNA is TGTGCCAGCAGTTACTCTTTTAGCGGGGGTGGAAACATTCAGTACTTC. Translated, it gives CASSYSFSGGGNIQYF.

The rearrangement links TRBV5-5 to TRBJ1-2; no firm D call. The CDR3 spans 12 residues. CDR1 is SGHKS, CDR2 YYEKEE, per germline (reference sequence). V lost 2 bases, J lost 4 bases, and 6 bases lay in between. CDR3 sequence: CASSFSVYGYTF. Written as DNA, the CDR3 is TGTGCCAGCAGCTTCTCAGTCTATGGCTACACCTTC.

This clone appeared a few times. The chain joins TRBV5-5 to TRBJ2-5; 9 nucleotides align to TRBD1. Trimming cost V 3 bases and J 1 base; bases outside gene matches: 4. Per germline, CDR1 SGHKS and CDR2 YYEKEE (reference sequence). CDR3 size: 15 residues. The CDR3: CASSSGTGPQETQYF. The DNA for the CDR3 is TGTGCCAGCAGCTCTGGGACAGGGCCCCAAGAGACCCAGTACTTC. Filled out from reference TRBV5-5 and TRBJ2-5, the complete variable domain reads DAGVTQSPTHLIKTRGQQVTLRCSPISGHKSVSWYQQVLGQGPQFIFQYYEKEERGRGNFPDRFSARQFPNYSSELNVNALLLGDSALYLCASSSGTGPQETQYFGPGTRLLVL.

Details on this clone: Possible read error: a much larger clone is one base away. The sample holds other DNA sequences that translate to the same CDR3. The chain uses TRBV2 and TRBJ2-5, with TRBD2 as a possible D gene (6 bases). This CDR3 has 15 amino acids. From germline, CDR1 is SNHLY and CDR2 FYNNEI. CDR3 loop: CASTVGSGYQETQYF. The DNA of the CDR3 is TGTGCCAGCACCGTCGGGAGCGGGTACCAAGAGACTCAGTACTTC. Supplemented by reference TRBV2 and TRBJ2-5, the full variable domain reads EPEVTQTPSHQVTQMGQEVILRCVPISNHLYFYWYRQILGQKVEFLVSFYNNEISEKSEIFDDQFSVERPDGSNFTLKIRSTKLEDSAMYFCASTVGSGYQETQYFGPGTRLLVL.

The chain employs TRBV19 and TRBJ2-2, with TRBD1 as a possible D gene (6 bases). CDR1 and CDR2 (germline): LNHDA, SQIVND (reference sequence). This CDR3 has 16 amino acids. The V end lost 0 bases, the J end lost 3 bases, and 11 bases lay between the germline ends. CDR3 sequence (DNA): TGTGCCAGTAGTATAGATCCGGGACATTACACCGGGGAGCTGTTTTTT. Residues: CASSIDPGHYTGELFF.

The J gene is TRBJ1-4, the V gene TRBV14; D gene unclear. The CDR3 spans 13 residues. V was cut by 2 bases and J by 4 bases, with 5 bases left in between. Germline assignment: CDR1 SGHDN and CDR2 FVKESK. In nucleotides, the CDR3 is TGTGCCAGCAGCCAACTAGATAATGAAAAACTGTTTTTT. The encoded protein is CASSQLDNEKLFF.

The rearrangement links TRBV11-2 to TRBJ2-2, with a weak D call TRBD2 (5 bases). Per germline, CDR1 SGHAT and CDR2 FQNNGV. The ends were cut back, 2 bases at V and 2 bases at J, with 9 bases in the middle. The CDR3 totals 15 residues. CDR3 nucleotides: TGTGCCAGCAGCTTATTCAGCGGTAACACCGGGGAGCTGTTTTTT. Its protein is CASSLFSGNTGELFF.

This chain connects TRBV19 to TRBJ1-2; D call uncertain. This CDR3 contains 14 residues. Germline V gene data show CDR1 as LNHDA and CDR2 as SQIVND (reference sequence). V was trimmed by 4 bases and J by 6 bases, leaving 15 bases between them. The DNA of the CDR3 is TGTGCCAGTAGTAAGGAGGTCGGAGTTGATGGCTACACCTTC. This gives the protein CASSKEVGVDGYTF.

This chain links TRBV3-1 (or the pseudogene TRBV3-2) with TRBJ1-3; TRBD1 matches 8 bases. Germline V gene sequence: CDR1 LGHDT, CDR2 YNNKEL (reference sequence). J gave up 2 bases and V 1 base, and 7 bases lay outside the gene matches. The CDR3 length is 17 residues. In nucleotides, the CDR3 is TGTGCCAGCAGCCAAGGGGCAGGGGGCATGACTGGAAACACCATATATTTT. Amino acid sequence: CASSQGAGGMTGNTIYF.

CDR3 sequence: CASRPTGTPDRNTEAFF. In nucleotides, the CDR3 is TGCGCCAGCAGACCTACCGGGACACCGGACCGGAACACTGAAGCTTTCTTT. V gene TRBV5-1 combines with J gene TRBJ1-1; maybe TRBD1 (6 bases). The CDR3 contains 17 residues. Trimming stripped 5 bases from V and 1 base from J, with 21 bases between. The germline gives CDR1 SGHRS, CDR2 YFSETQ.

This clone was seen once. The chain employs TRBV3-1 (or the pseudogene TRBV3-2) and TRBJ1-5, with D hard to call. V lost 4 bases and J 0 bases, leaving 7 bases between the germline ends. The CDR3 consists of 14 residues. The germline V gene encodes CDR1 LGHDT and CDR2 YNNKEL (reference sequence). The CDR3 loop reads CASSPGISNQPQHF. As DNA, the CDR3 is TGTGCCAGCAGCCCCGGTATTAGCAATCAGCCCCAGCATTTT.

The gene calls are TRBV9 and TRBJ1-5; D is ambiguous. With 4 bases removed from V and 9 bases from J, the gap between germline ends came to 17 bases. Germline CDR1 SGDLS, CDR2 YYNGEE. This CDR3 is built from 14 residues. The CDR3 sequence: CASSPLEGLGPQHF. CDR3 DNA sequence: TGTGCCAGCAGCCCCCTTGAAGGTCTAGGGCCCCAGCATTTT.

This chain uses TRBV7-2 with TRBJ2-5, with D uncertain. CDR1 is SGHTA, CDR2 FQGNSA, per germline. The germline V and J ends were trimmed by 5 bases and 1 base, with 14 bases remaining between them. This CDR3 spans 15 amino acids. The CDR3 DNA sequence: TGTGCCAGCAGCCGTCACCTGACAAGCCAAGAGACCCAGTACTTC. Its protein product is CASSRHLTSQETQYF.